Listed below are T cell receptor beta chains from one sample, sequenced in a study of blood T cell repertoires in COVID-19. TCRdb keeps only in-frame clones here, not all; method: immunoSEQ multiplex PCR. In the table there are about 200,000 clones, around 87% of which are singletons. Input material: peripheral blood. All receptors derive from a man between 60 and 70 years old who had recovered from COVID-19. Each CDR3 is given with its conserved first and last residue. Fields, in order: V gene, D gene, J gene, clone size, CDR3 DNA, CDR3 protein. A D gene is named only where the DNA matches it firmly. Not all rows give a size; the values are once, few, many and, for expanded clones, a class.

>TRBV7-8|TRBD1|TRBJ2-5|.
TGTGCCAGCAGCCACCGGGACAGGGAAGAGACCCAGTACTTC
CASSHRDREETQYF
>TRBV28|.|TRBJ1-1|.
TGTGCCAGCAGTTTCACACAATCCGGGCTCAGGGGCACTGAAGCTTTCTTT
CASSFTQSGLRGTEAFF
>TRBV3-1/TRBV3-2|.|TRBJ2-7|.
TGTGCCAGCAGCCAAGGCCGAGGGCCCCTCGTCCACGAGCAGTACTTC
CASSQGRGPLVHEQYF
>TRBV9|.|TRBJ2-5|.
TGTGCCAGCACCGCGTGCGAGACCCAGTACTTC
CASTACETQYF
>TRBV28|.|TRBJ2-1|once
TGTGCCAGCAGTTCCTATCATAGCGGCACGTCCTACAATGAGCAGTTCTTC
CASSSYHSGTSYNEQFF
>TRBV11-2|TRBD2|TRBJ2-1|.
TGTGCCAGCAGCTTAGGACCGACTAGCATCCCGCAGTTCTTC
CASSLGPTSIPQFF
>TRBV19|.|TRBJ2-1|few
TGTGCCAGCACCGAGATGGGGCAGTACTACAATGAGCAGTTCTTC
CASTEMGQYYNEQFF
>TRBV28|TRBD1|TRBJ2-7|.
TGTGCCAGCAGTCCTCCGGGACAGGGGGCGCCCGAGCAGTACTTC
CASSPPGQGAPEQYF
>TRBV28|.|TRBJ2-7|.
TGTGCCAGCAGTGTTGCGGCGGGCTCCTACGAGCAGTACTTC
CASSVAAGSYEQYF
>TRBV20-1|.|TRBJ2-7|.
TGCAGTGCTAACCCCGAGTACGAGCAGTACTTC
CSANPEYEQYF
>TRBV3-1/TRBV3-2|.|TRBJ1-6|.
TGTGCCAGCAGCCAAGCGTCCGGGGGGAATTCACCCCTCCACTTT
CASSQASGGNSPLHF
>TRBV10-2|TRBD2|TRBJ2-7|.
TGCGCCAGCAGTGACGGGACTATTTCCTACGAGCAGTACTTC
CASSDGTISYEQYF
>TRBV7-3|.|TRBJ2-1|.
TGTGCCAGCAGCGCGGGGACTAGGGGGCTCGATGAGCAGTTCTTC
CASSAGTRGLDEQFF
>TRBV7-9|.|TRBJ1-2|.
TGTGCCAGCAGCCATTCTGGAAATTGGGGGCGAAATTATGGCTACACCTTC
CASSHSGNWGRNYGYTF
>TRBV7-2|.|TRBJ1-2|.
TGTGCCAGCAGCTCCCGAGGGAACAGTAATGGCTACACCTTC
CASSSRGNSNGYTF
>TRBV4-2|.|TRBJ2-2|.
TGTGCCAGCAGTCGAAGCGACACCGGGGAGCTGTTTTTT
CASSRSDTGELFF
>TRBV2|TRBD2|TRBJ2-5|.
TGTGCCAGCAAAGACGGTGCGGGGGTGGAGACCCAGTACTTC
CASKDGAGVETQYF
>TRBV28|TRBD1|TRBJ1-2|few
TGTGCCAGCATCCCCCGGGACAGGGGAGGTAAAGGCTACACCTTC
CASIPRDRGGKGYTF
>TRBV6-5|.|TRBJ1-5|.
TGTGCCAGCAGCCGGGACAATAATCAGCCCCAGCATTTT
CASSRDNNQPQHF
>TRBV27|TRBD2|TRBJ2-3|.
TGTGCCAGCAGTGGTACCGGGCTAGCGGGGTATACGCAGTATTTT
CASSGTGLAGYTQYF
>TRBV4-3|.|TRBJ1-5|.
TGCGCCAGCAGCCAAGATGAAGGCGGGCAGCCCCAGCATTTT
CASSQDEGGQPQHF
>TRBV28|TRBD1|TRBJ2-7|.
TGTGCCAGCAGTTCTCAACAGGGGGGCGAGCAGTACTTC
CASSSQQGGEQYF
>TRBV19|.|TRBJ2-1|.
TGTGCCAGTAGTCTCCTAGGAGCGGGCCAATACAATGAGCAGTTCTTC
CASSLLGAGQYNEQFF
>TRBV19|.|TRBJ1-1|few
TGTGCCAGTAGTATCCCAACTATAATGAACACTGAAGCTTTCTTT
CASSIPTIMNTEAFF
>TRBV19|.|TRBJ1-5|.
TGTGCCAGTAGTATGCAGATTAGCAATCAGCCCCAGCATTTT
CASSMQISNQPQHF
>TRBV7-3|TRBD1|TRBJ2-2|.
TGTGCCAGCAGACCGACAGGGAACCCCGGGGAGCTGTTTTTT
CASRPTGNPGELFF
>TRBV5-1|TRBD1|TRBJ1-1|.
TGCGCCAGCAGCCAGGACAGGGGGGACACTGAAGCTTTCTTT
CASSQDRGDTEAFF
>TRBV30|TRBD2|TRBJ2-5|.
TGTGCCTGGAGTCCGGGCGGGGGCCAAGAGACCCAGTACTTC
CAWSPGGGQETQYF
>TRBV7-9|.|TRBJ1-5|.
TGTGCCAGCAGCTTAGAAGGACTACAGCCCCAGCATTTT
CASSLEGLQPQHF
>TRBV10-3|.|TRBJ1-6|.
TGTGCCATCAGTGGCTGGGGCAGTGATAATTCACCCCTCCACTTT
CAISGWGSDNSPLHF
>TRBV5-6|.|TRBJ1-1|.
TGTGCCAGCAGCTTCATCAGGGGTGGCACTGAAGCTTTCTTT
CASSFIRGGTEAFF
>TRBV14|.|TRBJ2-4|.
TGTGCCAGCAGCCAAGATCGGTTATTTCAGTACTTC
CASSQDRLFQYF
>TRBV29-1|TRBD1|TRBJ1-2|.
TGCAGCGCTGGCCTACCCGAACAGGGGGCAAGCTACACCTTC
CSAGLPEQGASYTF
>TRBV12-3/TRBV12-4|TRBD2|TRBJ2-3|.
TGTGCCAGCAAACCCAGCGGGAGAGATACGCAGTATTTT
CASKPSGRDTQYF
>TRBV18|.|TRBJ1-5|.
TGTGCCAGCTCACCCCGCCACAACGACAATCAGCCCCAGCATTTT
CASSPRHNDNQPQHF
>TRBV25-1|TRBD1|TRBJ1-2|.
TGTGCCAGCAAAGGGACAGCTAGGGGCTACACCTTC
CASKGTARGYTF
>TRBV7-7|.|TRBJ2-3|.
TGTGCCAGCAGCTTACAACTAGCTTGGACAGATACGCAGTATTTT
CASSLQLAWTDTQYF
>TRBV30|TRBD1|TRBJ1-1|.
TGTGCCTCCATAAGGACAGGTTGGAACACTGAAGCTTTCTTT
CASIRTGWNTEAFF
>TRBV30|.|TRBJ2-5|.
TGTGCCTGGAGTGTGGACAGAACAGGAGGACAAGAGACCCAGTACTTC
CAWSVDRTGGQETQYF
>TRBV21-1|.|TRBJ2-5|.
TGTGCCAGCAGCAGGGGGGAGCCGCCTTCGGGGGAGACCCAGTACTTC
CASSRGEPPSGETQYF
>TRBV3-1/TRBV3-2|.|TRBJ2-5|once
TGTGCCAGCAGCCAAGATCCAGGGAAAGAGACCCAGTACTTC
CASSQDPGKETQYF
>TRBV24-1|TRBD1|TRBJ1-2|.
TGTGCCACCGCCAGTGACAGGGAGAACTATGGCTACACCTTC
CATASDRENYGYTF
>TRBV30|TRBD1|TRBJ1-3|.
TGTGCCTGGAGTACAGGGGGCTCTGGAAACACCATATATTTT
CAWSTGGSGNTIYF
>TRBV3-1/TRBV3-2|.|TRBJ1-3|.
TGTGCCAGCAGCCAAGATCTGGGGCCTGGAAACACCATATATTTT
CASSQDLGPGNTIYF
>TRBV15|.|TRBJ1-1|.
TGTGCCACCAGCAGCCCGGACAGTGAAGCTTTCTTT
CATSSPDSEAFF
>TRBV6-1|TRBD1|TRBJ2-5|.
TGTGCCAGCAGTGAGGGACAGCAACTAGGGACCCAGTACTTC
CASSEGQQLGTQYF
>TRBV3-1/TRBV3-2|.|TRBJ2-1|.
TGTGCCAGCAGCCCTCCTAACAGGGACAATGAGCAGTTCTTC
CASSPPNRDNEQFF
>TRBV2|.|TRBJ1-2|few
TGTGCCAGCAGTGAACCCCCGCGAGGCTACACCTTC
CASSEPPRGYTF
>TRBV4-2|TRBD2|TRBJ2-3|.
TGTGCCAGCAGCCAAGTAATAGCGGGGGCCAGTGGGGATACGCAGTATTTT
CASSQVIAGASGDTQYF
>TRBV30|TRBD2|TRBJ2-3|.
TGTGCCTGGAGTGTAGGACTAGCGGAAGATACGCAGTATTTT
CAWSVGLAEDTQYF
>TRBV7-2|TRBD2|TRBJ2-5|.
TGTGCCAGCAGCCCGGAGGGAGGGACTACTGAGACCCAGTACTTC
CASSPEGGTTETQYF
>TRBV10-1|TRBD1|TRBJ2-1|.
TGCGCCAGCAGTGTACAGGGGGACTACAATGAGCAGTTCTTC
CASSVQGDYNEQFF
>TRBV5-5|.|TRBJ2-3|.
TGTGCCAGCAGCTTTGACTGGGGCACAGATACGCAGTATTTT
CASSFDWGTDTQYF
>TRBV7-3|.|TRBJ2-7|.
TGTGCCAGCAGCCTGGACACCATCGACTACGAGCAGTACTTC
CASSLDTIDYEQYF
>TRBV4-1|.|TRBJ1-2|.
TGCGCCAGCAGCCTATCAAGGATGGGCAGAATCTCTAACTATGGCTACACCTTC
CASSLSRMGRISNYGYTF
>TRBV7-2|.|TRBJ1-5|.
TGTGCCAGCAGCTTAGAGGGGATGGGCAATCAGCCCCAGCATTTT
CASSLEGMGNQPQHF